One sample yielded the 3 T cell receptor beta chains listed below, sequenced in a study of OX40 agonist ivuxolimab in advanced cancers. Only in-frame clones appear in the TCRdb table, and some are missing; sequencing was by immunoSEQ multiplex PCR. Seen here are over 14,000 clones, roughly 77% observed once, and the top ten hold less than 40%. This specimen consisted of CD4+ or CD8+ T cells sorted from blood, obtained in a trial of the OX40 agonist ivuxolimab. These receptors came from an adult with an advanced solid tumor such as melanoma, head and neck, liver or kidney cancer.

The chain carries TRBV29-1 and TRBJ2-3; D gene uncertain. This CDR3 is 16 amino acids long. V lost 0 bases to trimming and J lost 0 bases, with 13 bases between them. Germline CDR1 reads SQVTM; CDR2 reads ANQGSEA. DNA of the CDR3: TGCAGCGTTGAAGATCCCCGAACCCCTAGCACAGATACGCAGTATTTT. Its translation is CSVEDPRTPSTDTQYF.

V gene TRBV9 combines with J gene TRBJ2-1, with D possibly TRBD1 on 6 matching bases. The CDR3 spans 21 residues. Trimming left V 3 bases short and J 2 bases short, with 30 bases between. Germline assignment: CDR1 SGDLS and CDR2 YYNGEE. CDR3 in DNA: TGTGCCAGCAGCGAGGCGTGGGAAGGGGGAAGGGGAGCAGTTCCCTACAATGAGCAGTTCTTC. Residues: CASSEAWEGGRGAVPYNEQFF.

The rearrangement joins TRBV7-2 to TRBJ1-2; D possibly corresponds to TRBD1 (5 bases). V was pared by 2 bases and J by 4 bases, with 17 bases between. This CDR3 has 16 residues. Germline assignment: CDR1 SGHTA and CDR2 FQGNSA. CDR3 sequence: CASSLRNDRVTYGYTF. The CDR3, as DNA: TGTGCCAGCAGCTTAAGAAACGACAGAGTGACCTATGGCTACACCTTC. The variable domain in full, completed from reference TRBV7-2 and TRBJ1-2, reads GAGVSQSPSNKVTEKGKDVELRCDPISGHTALYWYRQSLGQGLEFLIYFQGNSAPDKSGLPSDRFSAERTGGSVSTLTIQRTQQEDSAVYLCASSLRNDRVTYGYTFGSGTRLTVV.